This T cell receptor (beta chain) derives from a study of shared clonotypes between healthy human individuals. CD45RO-negative cells were positively selected for CCR7, leaving out terminally differentiated effector memory CD45RA+ cells. The germline V gene encodes CDR1 SEHNR and CDR2 FQNEAQ (reference sequence). The junction had 14 bases not matched to a gene; V was cut back by 7 bases and J by 1 base. This CDR3 is built from 17 residues. Repertoires were generated with immunoSEQ multiplex PCR, while TCRdb's copy carries only in-frame clones and drops some. The table shows about 2 million clones, with 85% to 95% occurring only once.

The TCR sequence derives from a man aged 18-30 years in good health. What was sequenced was naive CD8+ T cells sorted from blood. The gene calls are TRBV7-9 and TRBJ2-3, with 7 bases identical to TRBD2. The DNA of the CDR3 is TGTGCCAGCACCTTCGGTGTTGGGGGAGGGGGCACAGATACGCAGTATTTT. Translation: CASTFGVGGGGTDTQYF.